These 25 T cell receptor beta chains were all obtained from the same sample, sequenced in a study of shared clonotypes between healthy human individuals. CD45RO-negative, CCR7-selected cells formed the naive CD8 fraction, which excluded terminally differentiated effector memory CD45RA+ cells. Using immunoSEQ multiplex PCR, the repertoire was profiled, and TCRdb retains in-frame clones only, with some absent. The profile shows about 2.2 million clones, around 95% of them singletons. Material: naive CD8+ T cells from PBMCs. Receptors originate from a man aged 18 to 29 in good health. Some clones in this sample may be carry-over from other donors' samples.

The chain is built from TRBV5-1 and TRBJ2-1; 9 bases fit TRBD2. This CDR3 has 15 amino acids. The ends lost 4 bases at V and 4 bases at J; junction bases unmatched: 6. Germline CDR1 is SGHRS and CDR2 is YFSETQ. The CDR3 spells CASSVTSGPYNEQFF. The CDR3 DNA sequence: TGCGCCAGCAGCGTAACTAGCGGGCCGTACAATGAGCAGTTCTTC.

This clone turned up a few times. V gene TRBV19 combines with J gene TRBJ1-1, with no clear D. The CDR3 contains 14 residues. Deletions cut 4 bases from V and 1 base from J, with 10 bases between. Germline V gives CDR1 LNHDA, CDR2 SQIVND (reference sequence). CDR3 amino acids: CASSSPDPNTEAFF. In nucleotides, the CDR3 is TGTGCCAGTAGTAGCCCGGATCCGAACACTGAAGCTTTCTTT.

This rearrangement joins TRBV10-3 to TRBJ1-4; a possible D gene is TRBD1 (5 bases). Germline V gives CDR1 ENHRY, CDR2 SYGVKD. The V end lost 3 bases, the J end lost 0 bases, and 11 bases lay between the germline ends. The CDR3 covers 16 residues. This CDR3 reads CAISDLRGATNEKLFF. The CDR3 DNA reads as TGTGCCATCAGTGATCTCCGGGGGGCAACTAATGAAAAACTGTTTTTT.

The V and J genes are TRBV7-9 and TRBJ2-2; D ambiguous. Germline V gene sequence: CDR1 SEHNR, CDR2 FQNEAQ (reference sequence). The CDR3 sequence is 12 residues long. V lost 0 bases, J lost 9 bases, and 5 bases lay in between. CDR3 coding DNA: TGTGCCAGCAGCTTAGCAGGGAGGGAGCTGTTTTTT. Translated, it gives CASSLAGRELFF.

The chain couples TRBV7-6 to TRBJ2-2, with D hard to call. The CDR3 loop spans 14 amino acids. CDR1 is SGHVS, CDR2 FNYEAQ, per germline. V was pared by 3 bases and J by 1 base, with 6 bases between. CDR3 protein: CASSLRQNTGELFF. The CDR3 DNA is TGTGCCAGCAGCTTGCGACAGAACACCGGGGAGCTGTTTTTT.

V and J are TRBV6-5 and TRBJ2-3; 7 positions match TRBD2. Losses at the gene ends were 4 bases for V and 4 bases for J; bases not matched to a gene: 8. CDR3 size: 15 residues. The germline V gene has CDR1 MNHEY and CDR2 SVGAGI. CDR3 nucleotides: TGTGCCAGCAGTTGGGTCAGCGGGGATGCAGATACGCAGTATTTT. Translating it yields CASSWVSGDADTQYF.

This clone was seen a single time. This specimen includes other DNA sequences encoding the same CDR3. The J gene is TRBJ2-7, the V gene TRBV4-1; 10 bases align to TRBD1. Looked up from germline, CDR1 is MGHRA and CDR2 is YSYEKL. There are 14 residues in the CDR3. With 3 bases clipped from V and 4 bases from J, the junction kept 3 bases outside the gene matches. The CDR3 coding sequence is TGCGCCAGCAGCCATCGGGACAGGGGTTACGAGCAGTACTTC. Translating gives CASSHRDRGYEQYF.

The CDR3: CASSLMTGDKEAFF. The CDR3 DNA sequence: TGTGCCAGCAGTCTAATGACAGGGGATAAGGAAGCTTTCTTT. The chain combines TRBV27 with TRBJ1-1; 8 nucleotides agree with TRBD1. The CDR3 totals 14 residues. The germline gives CDR1 MNHEY, CDR2 SMNVEV (reference sequence). J lost 8 bases, V lost 5 bases, and 10 bases had no gene match.

The chain uses TRBV9 and TRBJ1-6, with D hard to call. V lost 4 bases, J lost 11 bases, and 16 bases lay in between. This CDR3 has 14 amino acids. CDR1 is SGDLS, CDR2 YYNGEE, per germline. CDR3 coding DNA: TGTGCCAGCAGCCCCTCGGGATCACCTCCACCCCTCCACTTT. This codes for CASSPSGSPPPLHF. Looking up the rest from reference TRBV9 and TRBJ1-6 gives the full variable domain: DSGVTQTPKHLITATGQRVTLRCSPRSGDLSVYWYQQSLDQGLQFLIQYYNGEERAKGNILERFSAQQFPDLHSELNLSSLELGDSALYFCASSPSGSPPPLHFGNGTRLTVT.

The chain couples TRBV7-2 to TRBJ2-7; 8 bases align to TRBD2. The CDR3 loop spans 15 amino acids. Germline CDR1 and CDR2: SGHTA and FQGNSA. J gave up 1 base and V 4 bases, and 6 bases lay outside the gene matches. DNA for the CDR3: TGTGCCAGCAGCTGGGGACTAGGTTTATCCTACGAGCAGTACTTC. It yields the protein CASSWGLGLSYEQYF. The full variable domain, completed using reference TRBV7-2 and TRBJ2-7, is GAGVSQSPSNKVTEKGKDVELRCDPISGHTALYWYRQSLGQGLEFLIYFQGNSAPDKSGLPSDRFSAERTGGSVSTLTIQRTQQEDSAVYLCASSWGLGLSYEQYFGPGTRLTVT.

J is TRBJ2-7 and V is TRBV27; the D is unclear. Trimming took off 4 bases at V and 5 bases at J, with 12 bases between the two ends. The CDR3 loop spans 13 amino acids. CDR1 and CDR2 from the germline V gene are MNHEY and SMNVEV (reference sequence). The CDR3 sequence is CASSSLMAHEQYF. The CDR3 region has the DNA TGTGCCAGCAGTTCCCTCATGGCCCACGAGCAGTACTTC.

The chain recombines TRBV28 with TRBJ1-5; no firm D call. V gave up 6 bases and J gave up 0 bases, with 15 bases separating them. The CDR3 consists of 16 residues. Germline values: CDR1 MDHEN, CDR2 SYDVKM. CDR3: CASSLIAVFSNQPQHF. In DNA, the CDR3 is TGTGCCAGCAGCCTCATAGCGGTTTTTAGCAATCAGCCCCAGCATTTT.

The chain has TRBV6-5 and TRBJ2-7; 8 bases line up with TRBD1. V lost 8 bases to trimming and J lost 6 bases; unmatched junction nucleotides: 15. This CDR3 is 15 amino acids long. CDR1 and CDR2 from the germline V gene are MNHEY and SVGAGI. The CDR3 region is CASGKHSDRAAEQYF. CDR3 bases: TGTGCCAGCGGGAAACATTCGGACAGGGCGGCCGAGCAGTACTTC.

The chain recombines TRBV7-3 with TRBJ2-6; D not resolved. Trimming pared 5 bases from V and 1 base from J, leaving 9 bases between. Germline V gene lookup returns CDR1 SGHTA and CDR2 FQGTGA. The CDR3 loop spans 15 amino acids. The CDR3 sequence: CASSNVGSGANVLTF. The CDR3 DNA is TGTGCCAGCAGCAACGTGGGATCTGGGGCCAACGTCCTGACTTTC.

The chain uses TRBV13 and TRBJ2-2; TRBD1 agrees at 7 bases. The CDR3 extends over 13 amino acids. Looked up from germline, CDR1 is PRHDT and CDR2 is FYEKMQ (reference sequence). V was pared by 6 bases and J by 8 bases, with 6 bases of the junction left unmatched. The DNA of the CDR3 is TGTGCCAGCAGGACCGACAGGGATGGGGAGCTGTTTTTT. Translating it yields CASRTDRDGELFF. The variable domain in full, completed from reference TRBV13 and TRBJ2-2, reads AAGVIQSPRHLIKEKRETATLKCYPIPRHDTVYWYQQGPGQDPQFLISFYEKMQSDKGSIPDRFSAQQFSDYHSELNMSSLELGDSALYFCASRTDRDGELFFGEGSRLTVL.

V is TRBV13 and J is TRBJ2-3; D could derive from TRBD1 or TRBD2 (5 bases each). The CDR3 has 15 residues. V lost 4 bases to trimming and J lost 6 bases, with 17 bases between them. Germline V CDR1 and CDR2: PRHDT, FYEKMQ (reference sequence). CDR3 in amino acids: CASSSGTEIGDTQYF. CDR3 bases: TGTGCCAGCAGCTCTGGGACCGAAATAGGCGATACGCAGTATTTT.

The chain carries TRBV2 and TRBJ1-4; D is perhaps TRBD1 (6 bases). The CDR3 is 16 residues long. V lost 0 bases and J 4 bases, leaving 12 bases between the germline ends. Germline V gene data show CDR1 as SNHLY and CDR2 as FYNNEI. The CDR3 nucleotides read TGTGCCAGCAGTGAAGCCCGGACAGATCTTAATGAAAAACTGTTTTTT. As protein: CASSEARTDLNEKLFF.

The chain is built from TRBV6-4 and TRBJ2-1; TRBD2 aligns across 10 bases. The germline V gene has CDR1 MRHNA and CDR2 SNTAGT. After removal of 6 bases from V and 2 bases from J, the junction contained 10 bases not matched to a gene. The CDR3 sequence is 17 residues long. The CDR3 region is CASRLAGEFLTYNEQFF. The DNA for the CDR3 is TGTGCCAGCAGGCTAGCGGGAGAGTTCCTCACCTACAATGAGCAGTTCTTC.

This clone showed up just once. J is TRBJ1-1 and V is TRBV6-5; 7 positions match TRBD1. Germline trimming cut 6 bases from V and 1 base from J; bases unmatched to any gene: 5. The germline V gene has CDR1 MNHEY and CDR2 SVGAGI. The CDR3 contains 14 residues. CDR3 region: CASRSRGKNTEAFF. The CDR3, as DNA: TGTGCCAGCAGAAGCAGGGGGAAGAACACTGAAGCTTTCTTT.

The gene calls are TRBV6-4 and TRBJ1-1, with a tentative D call TRBD1 (6 bases). The germline V gene encodes CDR1 MRHNA and CDR2 SNTAGT. The V and J ends lost 5 bases and 1 base respectively, with 23 bases between them. The CDR3 runs 18 residues. The CDR3 nucleotides are TGTGCCAGCAGTCCGACAAGGGGGGTGGGGTTCGGGAACACTGAAGCTTTCTTT. Translation: CASSPTRGVGFGNTEAFF.

This rearrangement joins TRBV5-4 to TRBJ1-2; D is possibly TRBD1 (6 bases). CDR3 length equals 17 residues. CDR1 and CDR2 (germline): SGHNT, YYREEE (reference sequence). V was clipped by 0 bases and J by 4 bases, with 19 bases between them. CDR3 in amino acids: CASSLGQTGPGLYGYTF. The CDR3 nucleotides are TGTGCCAGCAGCTTGGGGCAGACAGGCCCCGGCCTCTATGGCTACACCTTC.

The CDR3 DNA reads TGTGCCAGCAGTTACGGGACTAGCGGGTTCAATGAGCAGTTCTTC. This sequence encodes CASSYGTSGFNEQFF. The genes are TRBV27 and TRBJ2-1, with 12 bases that match TRBD2. The CDR3 runs to 15 residues. Per the germline V gene, CDR1 is MNHEY and CDR2 is SMNVEV (reference sequence). Trimming took 4 bases from V and 6 from J; bases not matched to a gene: 4.

This rearrangement joins TRBV9 to TRBJ2-5, with D possibly called TRBD1 or TRBD2 (5 bases each). This CDR3 region has 14 residues. Germline assignment: CDR1 SGDLS and CDR2 YYNGEE. Trimming took off 0 bases at V and 5 bases at J, with 11 bases between the two ends. The CDR3 is CASSVGGFTETQYF. The CDR3 nucleotides are TGTGCCAGCAGCGTAGGGGGGTTTACGGAGACCCAGTACTTC.

The CDR3 nucleotides are TGTGCCAGCAGTATCCTAACCACAGGGGGAAGCACAGATACGCAGTATTTT. Residues: CASSILTTGGSTDTQYF. The rearrangement joins TRBV27 to TRBJ2-3; TRBD1 aligns across 8 bases. Trimming at V came to 5 bases and at J to 0 bases, leaving 10 bases not matched to a gene. CDR3 length: 17 amino acids. Germline V gene lookup returns CDR1 MNHEY and CDR2 SMNVEV (reference sequence).

In this sample, this clone turned up a few times. The chain uses TRBV7-9 and TRBJ2-2; D may be TRBD2 (6 bases). This CDR3 is 15 amino acids long. Trimming stripped 0 bases from V and 2 bases from J, with 7 bases between. Looked up from germline, CDR1 is SEHNR and CDR2 is FQNEAQ (reference sequence). The DNA for the CDR3 is TGTGCCAGCAGCTTAGCGGACTACAACACCGGGGAGCTGTTTTTT. Translation gives CASSLADYNTGELFF.